These T cell receptor beta chains were read from a single sample in a study of T cell responses to AZD1222 COVID-19 vaccine. The repertoire was sequenced with immunoSEQ multiplex PCR; TCRdb's copy has only in-frame clones and lacks some. The table shows more than 120,000 clones, with approximately 86% occurring only once. The sample in question was peripheral blood, obtained 28 days after the second dose of the MenACWY control vaccine. The receptors derive from an adult who received the MenACWY meningococcal vaccine as a control. Each CDR3 is given with its conserved first and last residue. D genes are given only for firm matches. Clone size is shown for a subset of rows, as once, few, many or a class of expanded clone.

clone size: .; J gene: TRBJ1-1; D gene: .; V gene: TRBV19; CDR3 protein: CASSIERNTEAFF; CDR3 DNA: TGTGCCAGTAGTATAGAGAGGAACACTGAAGCTTTCTTT
clone size: .; J gene: TRBJ1-3; D gene: .; V gene: TRBV6-5; CDR3 protein: CASSSTGNTIYF; CDR3 DNA: TGTGCCAGCAGTTCGACTGGAAACACCATATATTTT
clone size: once; J gene: TRBJ1-5; D gene: .; V gene: TRBV7-2; CDR3 protein: CASSLEGLGNQPQHF; CDR3 DNA: TGTGCCAGCAGCTTAGAGGGCCTCGGCAATCAGCCCCAGCATTTT
clone size: .; J gene: TRBJ2-4; D gene: .; V gene: TRBV7-9; CDR3 protein: CASSSWQAKNIQYF; CDR3 DNA: TGTGCCAGCAGCTCCTGGCAGGCCAAAAACATTCAGTACTTC
clone size: .; J gene: TRBJ1-2; D gene: .; V gene: TRBV5-5; CDR3 protein: CASSLGSGTYGYTF; CDR3 DNA: TGTGCCAGCAGCTTGGGTTCAGGGACCTATGGCTACACCTTC
clone size: once; J gene: TRBJ1-1; D gene: .; V gene: TRBV29-1; CDR3 protein: CSVVGRTEAFF; CDR3 DNA: TGCAGCGTTGTCGGCCGCACTGAAGCTTTCTTT
clone size: .; J gene: TRBJ2-7; D gene: .; V gene: TRBV10-1; CDR3 protein: CASSESFRRASYEQYF; CDR3 DNA: TGCGCCAGCAGTGAGTCCTTCCGCAGGGCCTCCTACGAGCAGTACTTC
clone size: .; J gene: TRBJ2-1; D gene: TRBD1; V gene: TRBV6-1; CDR3 protein: CASSEPTDRGLDEQFF; CDR3 DNA: TGTGCCAGCAGTGAACCAACGGACAGGGGCCTCGATGAGCAGTTCTTC
clone size: .; J gene: TRBJ2-7; D gene: .; V gene: TRBV7-3; CDR3 protein: CASSLFPGSEQYF; CDR3 DNA: TGTGCCAGCAGCTTATTTCCAGGGTCCGAGCAGTACTTC
clone size: .; J gene: TRBJ1-4; D gene: TRBD1; V gene: TRBV5-1; CDR3 protein: CASSLTGDEKLFF; CDR3 DNA: TGCGCCAGCAGCTTGACAGGGGATGAAAAACTGTTTTTT
clone size: .; J gene: TRBJ1-4; D gene: TRBD1; V gene: TRBV7-9; CDR3 protein: CASTRSGQGREKLFF; CDR3 DNA: TGTGCCAGCACCCGATCGGGACAGGGGAGGGAAAAACTGTTTTTT
clone size: .; J gene: TRBJ2-7; D gene: .; V gene: TRBV7-9; CDR3 protein: CASSLAGWEQYF; CDR3 DNA: TGTGCCAGCAGCTTAGCCGGATGGGAGCAGTACTTC
clone size: .; J gene: TRBJ2-7; D gene: TRBD2; V gene: TRBV7-9; CDR3 protein: CAIGLAGASEQYF; CDR3 DNA: TGTGCCATCGGACTAGCGGGAGCATCCGAGCAGTACTTC
clone size: .; J gene: TRBJ2-5; D gene: .; V gene: TRBV30; CDR3 protein: CAWSVQGTAQTQYF; CDR3 DNA: TGTGCCTGGAGTGTACAAGGGACTGCCCAGACCCAGTACTTC
clone size: .; J gene: TRBJ1-1; D gene: .; V gene: TRBV7-2; CDR3 protein: CASSLQGPGTEAFF; CDR3 DNA: TGTGCCAGCAGCTTACAGGGTCCGGGCACTGAAGCTTTCTTT
clone size: .; J gene: TRBJ2-2; D gene: .; V gene: TRBV4-2; CDR3 protein: CASQGFTGELFF; CDR3 DNA: TGTGCCAGCCAGGGGTTCACCGGGGAGCTGTTTTTT
clone size: .; J gene: TRBJ2-5; D gene: .; V gene: TRBV18; CDR3 protein: CASSGGQRETQYF; CDR3 DNA: TGTGCCAGCTCGGGGGGACAGAGAGAGACCCAGTACTTC
clone size: .; J gene: TRBJ1-2; D gene: TRBD1; V gene: TRBV6-5; CDR3 protein: CASSYSTGGVEGYTF; CDR3 DNA: TGTGCCAGCAGTTACTCGACAGGGGGCGTCGAGGGCTACACCTTC
clone size: .; J gene: TRBJ2-7; D gene: .; V gene: TRBV28; CDR3 protein: CASQRRPYEQYF; CDR3 DNA: TGTGCCAGCCAGCGGAGGCCCTACGAGCAGTACTTC
clone size: .; J gene: TRBJ2-1; D gene: .; V gene: TRBV2; CDR3 protein: CASSGSGTENEQFF; CDR3 DNA: TGTGCCAGCAGTGGTTCCGGGACCGAAAATGAGCAGTTCTTC
clone size: .; J gene: TRBJ1-2; D gene: .; V gene: TRBV6-5; CDR3 protein: CASSYGGLDPNYGYTF; CDR3 DNA: TGTGCCAGCAGTTACGGAGGCCTCGACCCTAACTATGGCTACACCTTC
clone size: .; J gene: TRBJ1-5; D gene: TRBD1; V gene: TRBV19; CDR3 protein: CASRYTGDSNQPQHF; CDR3 DNA: TGTGCCAGTAGATATACAGGGGATAGCAATCAGCCCCAGCATTTT
clone size: .; J gene: TRBJ1-1; D gene: .; V gene: TRBV5-1; CDR3 protein: CASSIRTASTMNTEAFF; CDR3 DNA: TGCGCCAGCAGCATACGGACGGCCTCGACAATGAACACTGAAGCTTTCTTT
clone size: .; J gene: TRBJ2-3; D gene: .; V gene: TRBV7-3; CDR3 protein: CASSDLGPGTQYF; CDR3 DNA: TGTGCCAGCAGCGACCTAGGGCCGGGTACGCAGTATTTT
clone size: once; J gene: TRBJ2-1; D gene: .; V gene: TRBV7-9; CDR3 protein: CASSLRGNEQFF; CDR3 DNA: TGTGCCAGCAGCTTGCGGGGAAATGAGCAGTTCTTC